Listed below are T cell receptor beta chains from one sample, sequenced in a study of cytomegalovirus exposure and HLA in healthy donors. Sequencing used immunoSEQ multiplex PCR; TCRdb keeps in-frame clones, though not all of them. Found here are over 250,000 clones, 86% of them singletons; the top ten hold over 0.95%. Source material: PBMCs. These TCRs come from a woman younger than 35 in good health and CMV-seronegative. CDR3s include the opening cysteine and the closing phenylalanine or tryptophan. A D gene is named only where the DNA matches it firmly. Rows give clone size only sometimes, using once, few, many, or a class for an expanded clone.

CASSPTATNEKLFF	TGTGCCAGCAGCCCGACAGCAACTAATGAAAAACTGTTTTTT	TRBJ1-4	.	TRBV6-5	.
CASSPTGTANEKLFF	TGTGCCAGCAGCCCTACCGGGACAGCTAATGAAAAACTGTTTTTT	TRBJ1-4	TRBD1	TRBV16	.
CASSARGGSTGELFF	TGTGCCAGCAGCGCGCGAGGGGGATCCACCGGGGAGCTGTTTTTT	TRBJ2-2	.	TRBV7-9	.
CATWGLAGEQFF	TGTGCCACCTGGGGACTAGCAGGTGAGCAGTTCTTC	TRBJ2-1	TRBD2	TRBV5-6	.
CASRRTRSSGANVLTF	TGTGCCAGCAGAAGGACACGGAGCTCTGGGGCCAACGTCCTGACTTTC	TRBJ2-6	.	TRBV2	once
CAWSVGGPSYEQYF	TGTGCCTGGAGTGTGGGGGGGCCCTCCTACGAGCAGTACTTC	TRBJ2-7	.	TRBV30	.
CASSSHISNQPQHF	TGTGCCAGCAGTTCCCACATAAGCAATCAGCCCCAGCATTTT	TRBJ1-5	.	TRBV6-6	.
CASSFGLSSNQPQHF	TGTGCCAGCAGCTTCGGTCTATCTAGCAATCAGCCCCAGCATTTT	TRBJ1-5	.	TRBV7-9	.
CACTGLAYTGELFF	TGTGCCTGCACGGGACTAGCTTACACCGGGGAGCTGTTTTTT	TRBJ2-2	TRBD2	TRBV30	.
CASSRVDSPNAGRANVLTF	TGTGCCAGCTCACGGGTGGACAGCCCGAATGCTGGAAGGGCCAACGTCCTGACTTTC	TRBJ2-6	.	TRBV18	.
CASSYGGVFAEAFF	TGTGCCAGCAGTTACGGAGGGGTATTCGCTGAAGCTTTCTTT	TRBJ1-1	.	TRBV6-5	.
CASSYEGARLYEQYF	TGTGCCAGCAGTTACGAGGGGGCTAGGCTCTACGAGCAGTACTTC	TRBJ2-7	TRBD1	TRBV6-5	.
CSVEDLSNLSGGAPNTGELFF	TGCAGCGTTGAAGATCTTAGTAACTTGAGCGGGGGGGCCCCGAACACCGGGGAGCTGTTTTTT	TRBJ2-2	TRBD2	TRBV29-1	.
CASSPRGDRAYEQYF	TGTGCCAGCAGCCCGAGGGGGGACAGGGCGTACGAGCAGTACTTC	TRBJ2-7	TRBD1	TRBV6-6	.
CASSVALSSYNSPLHF	TGTGCCAGCAGCGTAGCACTTAGCTCCTATAATTCACCCCTCCACTTT	TRBJ1-6	.	TRBV9	.
CASSLRTSGYDEQYF	TGCGCCAGCAGCCTACGGACTAGCGGGTACGACGAGCAGTACTTC	TRBJ2-7	TRBD2	TRBV5-1	.
CASSPSGTGRKKLFF	TGTGCCAGCAGCCCCTCCGGGACAGGGAGGAAAAAACTGTTTTTT	TRBJ1-4	TRBD1	TRBV7-9	once
CASSPGSPFYEQYF	TGTGCCAGCAGCCCAGGTTCCCCTTTCTACGAGCAGTACTTC	TRBJ2-7	.	TRBV7-2	.
CASSLTGGDGELFF	TGTGCCAGCAGCTTAACAGGGGGAGACGGGGAGCTGTTTTTT	TRBJ2-2	.	TRBV7-3	.
CASSRDRGQAFF	TGTGCCAGCAGCAGAGACAGGGGGCAGGCTTTCTTT	TRBJ1-1	TRBD1	TRBV11-3	.
CASRIGTGGSEQYF	TGTGCCAGCAGAATCGGGACAGGGGGGTCCGAGCAGTACTTC	TRBJ2-7	TRBD1	TRBV6-5	.
CASSPPPGAHEQYF	TGTGCCAGCTCACCACCGCCAGGCGCCCACGAGCAGTACTTC	TRBJ2-7	.	TRBV18	.
CSVAHNYGYTF	TGCAGCGTTGCACATAACTATGGCTACACCTTC	TRBJ1-2	.	TRBV29-1	.
CASSPRASTGELFF	TGTGCCAGCAGCCCCCGAGCGAGCACCGGGGAGCTGTTTTTT	TRBJ2-2	.	TRBV2	.
CASSANSYEQYF	TGTGCCAGCAGTGCTAACTCCTACGAGCAGTACTTC	TRBJ2-7	.	TRBV27	few
CAWRRSLGTGSGYTF	TGTGCCTGGAGGAGATCCCTAGGGACAGGGAGTGGCTACACCTTC	TRBJ1-2	TRBD1	TRBV30	.
CASSAGQGIKGNQPQHF	TGTGCCAGCAGTGCTGGACAGGGGATTAAGGGGAATCAGCCCCAGCATTTT	TRBJ1-5	TRBD1	TRBV2	.
CASSTSANEQFF	TGTGCCAGCAGTACTTCCGCCAATGAGCAGTTCTTC	TRBJ2-1	.	TRBV6-5	.
CATSSILAGAGNEQFF	TGTGCCACCAGCAGTATCCTAGCGGGAGCTGGGAATGAGCAGTTCTTC	TRBJ2-1	TRBD2	TRBV15	.
CASFDHRGVTEAFF	TGTGCCAGTTTCGACCACAGGGGTGTCACTGAAGCTTTCTTT	TRBJ1-1	TRBD1	TRBV19	.
CASSPGTGLEQYF	TGTGCCAGCAGCCCTGGGACAGGGCTCGAGCAGTACTTC	TRBJ2-7	TRBD1	TRBV9	.
CAWSQLAVQETQYF	TGTGCCTGGAGTCAGCTAGCCGTACAAGAGACCCAGTACTTC	TRBJ2-5	.	TRBV30	.
CASSLGTATNEKLFF	TGCGCCAGCAGCCTCGGGACAGCAACTAATGAAAAACTGTTTTTT	TRBJ1-4	TRBD1	TRBV4-1	.
CASSLGGTAPYEQYF	TGCGCCAGCAGCTTGGGTGGGACAGCCCCTTACGAGCAGTACTTC	TRBJ2-7	TRBD1	TRBV5-1	.
CASSLTGGYNEQFF	TGTGCCAGCAGCTTGACAGGGGGCTACAATGAGCAGTTCTTC	TRBJ2-1	TRBD1	TRBV7-8	.
CSAGTKNTGELFF	TGCAGCGCCGGGACAAAGAACACCGGGGAGCTGTTTTTT	TRBJ2-2	.	TRBV29-1	.
CASSSPGLAGSAQGQYF	TGTGCCAGCAGTTCTCCGGGACTAGCGGGGTCCGCGCAAGGGCAGTACTTC	TRBJ2-7	TRBD2	TRBV28	.
CASSRAWLEQAYYEQYF	TGTGCCAGCAGCCGGGCCTGGCTGGAACAGGCCTACTACGAGCAGTACTTC	TRBJ2-7	.	TRBV5-6	.
CASRDTGSRGEKLFF	TGTGCCAGCAGAGATACAGGGTCACGAGGTGAAAAACTGTTTTTT	TRBJ1-4	.	TRBV6-1	.
CASSYKPGQRNTEAFF	TGTGCCAGCAGTTACAAACCGGGACAAAGGAACACTGAAGCTTTCTTT	TRBJ1-1	.	TRBV6-5	.
CASSPGGLESNQPQHF	TGTGCCAGCAGCCCTGGGGGCTTAGAGAGCAATCAGCCCCAGCATTTT	TRBJ1-5	.	TRBV4-2	once
CASSYLEGDTEAFF	TGTGCCAGCAGTTACTTAGAAGGGGACACTGAAGCTTTCTTT	TRBJ1-1	.	TRBV6-5	.
CSAPMREAFF	TGCAGTGCTCCGATGAGGGAAGCTTTCTTT	TRBJ1-1	.	TRBV20-1	.
CASSHTRQNPNYGYTF	TGCGCCAGCAGCCACACGAGACAGAACCCTAACTATGGCTACACCTTC	TRBJ1-2	.	TRBV4-3	.